These 21 T cell receptor delta chains came from one sample sequenced in a study of gammadelta T cells in human blood. TCRdb re-called the RT-PCR reads using CATT. The repertoire includes roughly 1,900 delta-chain clones, about 3% of them detected once, and approximately 22% sits in the top ten. Specimen: Vgamma9Vdelta2 gamma-delta T cells from fetal blood. The source of these receptors is a human fetus.

This clone was detected a few times. The chain recombines TRDV2 with TRDJ3; 9 bases align to TRDD3. J was trimmed by 0 bases and V by 1 base; bases with no gene match: 9. Per germline, CDR1 GEAIGNYY and CDR2 EKD. The CDR3 contains 20 residues. CDR3 nucleotides: TGTGCCTGTGACACGGCCGCTGGGGGATGGAGCTCCTGGGACACCCGACAGATGTTTTTC. Translating it yields CACDTAAGGWSSWDTRQMFF.

This clone is medium-sized. This chain joins TRDV2 and TRDJ3; D ambiguous. This CDR3 is built from 16 residues. Germline CDR1 is GEAIGNYY and CDR2 is EKD. V lost 0 bases and J lost 0, with 5 bases in between. CDR3 sequence (DNA): TGTGCCTGTGACACCGTTAGCTCCTGGGACACCCGACAGATGTTTTTC. This translates into CACDTVSSWDTRQMFF.

This clone is categorized as medium-sized. The chain combines TRDV2 with TRDJ3; D is possibly TRDD3 (6 bases). The germline V gene has CDR1 GEAIGNYY and CDR2 EKD. This CDR3 is 17 amino acids long. The ends were cut back, 0 bases at V and 5 bases at J, with 13 bases in the middle. CDR3 in amino acids: CACDTVGAIRDTRQMFF. The CDR3 DNA follows: TGTGCCTGTGACACCGTGGGGGCTATCCGGGACACCCGACAGATGTTTTTC.

By share, this clone ranks as medium-sized. The rearrangement joins TRDV2 to TRDJ3; 7 nucleotides match TRDD3. After removal of 2 bases from V and 0 bases from J, the junction contained 6 bases not matched to a gene. The germline CDR1 and CDR2 sequences are GEAIGNYY and EKD. The CDR3 spans 18 residues. The CDR3 nucleotides are TGTGCCTGTGACAAAGTACTGGGGAGCTCCTGGGACACCCGACAGATGTTTTTC. Protein sequence: CACDKVLGSSWDTRQMFF.

This clone is labeled as medium-sized. The chain has TRDV2 and TRDJ3, with 12 bases identical to TRDD3. The V and J ends lost 1 base and 5 bases, in that order; junction bases with no gene match: 8. This CDR3 is built from 19 residues. The germline V gene encodes CDR1 GEAIGNYY and CDR2 EKD. CDR3: CACDTVELGDTRDTRQMFF. The CDR3 bases are TGTGCCTGTGACACGGTAGAACTGGGGGATACCCGGGACACCCGACAGATGTTTTTC.

This clone is deemed medium-sized. Since a much larger clone is just one base distant, this may be a read error. At the DNA level, this CDR3 is encoded by other sequences in the same sample as well. The chain joins TRDV2 to TRDJ3; TRDD3 matches at 11 bases. From germline, CDR1 is GEAIGNYY and CDR2 EKD. V lost 0 bases, J lost 0 bases, and 0 bases stayed unmatched. The CDR3 runs 18 residues. Written as DNA, the CDR3 is TGTGCCTGTGACACCACTGGGGGATACTCCTGGGACACCCGACAGATGTTTTTC. Its protein product is CACDTTGGYSWDTRQMFF.

V gene TRDV2 combines with J gene TRDJ2; D call uncertain. The J gene was missing in TCRdb and was found by matching the end of the DNA to germline. This CDR3 has 14 amino acids. The V and J ends lost 0 bases and 4 bases respectively, with 8 bases between them. The germline CDR1 and CDR2 sequences are GEAIGNYY and EKD. Here the CDR3 reads CACDTGTKTAQLFF. CDR3 nucleotide sequence: TGTGCCTGTGACACCGGAACTAAGACAGCACAACTCTTCTTT.

By share, this clone ranks as medium-sized. The J gene is TRDJ3, the V gene TRDV2, with 8 bases fitting TRDD3. Germline V gene data show CDR1 as GEAIGNYY and CDR2 as EKD. This CDR3 is 17 amino acids long. V lost 3 bases, J lost 3 bases, and 6 bases stayed unmatched. The CDR3 nucleotides read TGTGCCTGTGACGAGGGGATACTAGGCTGGGACACCCGACAGATGTTTTTC. Translation gives CACDEGILGWDTRQMFF.

V usage is TRDV2 and J usage is TRDJ3; 11 nucleotides line up with TRDD3. CDR1 is GEAIGNYY and CDR2 is EKD in the germline V gene. V was clipped by 0 bases and J by 1 base; unmatched bases: 10. This CDR3 comprises 21 residues. CDR3 bases: TGTGCCTGTGACACCGTACTGGGGGATAAAGATAAGTCCTGGGACACCCGACAGATGTTTTTC. Its protein product is CACDTVLGDKDKSWDTRQMFF.

This clone has only a few counts. The chain has TRDV2 and TRDJ3; 8 bases are a match to TRDD3. V lost 0 bases to trimming and J lost 2 bases; unmatched junction nucleotides: 8. The CDR3 has 19 residues. Per germline, CDR1 GEAIGNYY and CDR2 EKD. This chain's CDR3 is CACDTVYWGFTWDTRQMFF. CDR3 sequence (DNA): TGTGCCTGTGACACCGTCTACTGGGGGTTCACCTGGGACACCCGACAGATGTTTTTC.

About this clone: The protein TCRdb lists differs from the translation of the DNA at residue 12; the protein given here is translated from the DNA itself. This sequence joins TRDV2 and TRDJ3; 10 bases are shared with TRDD3. The CDR3 loop spans 19 amino acids. CDR1 and CDR2 (germline): GEAIGNYY, EKD. CDR3 DNA: TGTGCCTGTGATCTACTGGGGGATTGGGGCTCCCGGGACACCCGACAGATGTTTTTC. The encoded protein is CACDLLGDWGSRDTRQMFF.

Worth noting for this clone: This may arise from a read error, as a much more abundant clone is one base away. This chain uses TRDV2 with TRDJ3; TRDD3 matches at 13 bases. No J gene was available from TCRdb, and it was assigned here by a germline match of the DNA. CDR3 size: 20 residues. Germline V gene data show CDR1 as GEAIGNYY and CDR2 as EKD. The CDR3 reads CAYDTVLGDTLSWDTRQMFF. The CDR3 DNA follows: TGTGCCTATGACACCGTACTGGGGGATACGCTCTCCTGGGACACCCGACAGATGTTTTTC.

This clone is medium-sized within its sample. V gene TRDV2 combines with J gene TRDJ3, with 10 bases fitting TRDD3. There are 20 residues in the CDR3. Per the germline V gene, CDR1 is GEAIGNYY and CDR2 is EKD. V lost 0 bases and J lost 0; bases outside the gene matches: 7. The CDR3 spells CACDTVLGDPVSWDTRQMFF. The CDR3 coding sequence is TGTGCCTGTGACACCGTACTGGGGGATCCAGTCTCCTGGGACACCCGACAGATGTTTTTC.

This clone is termed medium-sized. A far more abundant clone sits one base away, making this likely a read error. The rearrangement joins TRDV2 to TRDJ3, with 7 bases fitting TRDD3. J gave up 0 bases and V 0 bases, and 1 base lay outside the gene matches. Germline V gene lookup returns CDR1 GEAIGNYY and CDR2 EKD. The CDR3 is made up of 17 amino acids. This CDR3 reads CACDTWGNSWDTRQMFF. DNA for the CDR3: TGTGCCTGTGACACCTGGGGGAACTCCTGGGACACCCGACAGATGTTTTTC.

By share, this clone ranks as medium-sized. This same CDR3 is encoded by further DNA sequences in the sample. The rearrangement joins TRDV2 to TRDJ3; 12 positions agree with TRDD3. Germline-derived CDR1 and CDR2 are GEAIGNYY and EKD. With 0 bases clipped from V and 0 bases from J, the junction kept 5 bases outside the gene matches. The CDR3 is 20 residues long. The DNA of the CDR3 is TGTGCCTGTGACACCGTACTGGGGGATACTAGCTCCTGGGACACCCGACAGATGTTTTTC. Amino acids: CACDTVLGDTSSWDTRQMFF.

A word on this clone: Compared with germline, one end of the junction differs, possibly owing to a read error. The V call is TRDV2, the J call TRDJ3; TRDD3 agrees at 13 bases. Since TCRdb gives no J gene, matching the DNA to germline was used here to assign it. This CDR3 spans 21 amino acids. Germline V gene sequence: CDR1 GEAIGNYY, CDR2 EKD. CDR3 region: CACDTVLGDTPSSWDTRQMFF. The DNA of the CDR3 is TGTGCCTGTGACACCGTACTGGGGGATACGCCGAGCTCCTGGGACACCCGGCAGATGTTTTTC.

In its sample, this clone ranks as large (0.1 to 1%). The sample holds other DNA sequences that translate to the same CDR3. The chain is built from TRAV38-2/DV8 and TRDJ3; 8 positions match TRDD3. Per the germline V gene, CDR1 is TSESDYY and CDR2 is QEAYKQQN. Losses at the gene ends were 6 bases for V and 4 bases for J; bases not matched to a gene: 0. The CDR3 loop spans 14 amino acids. CDR3 nucleotides: TGTGCTTATACTGGGGGATGGGACACCCGACAGATGTTTTTC. Its translation is CAYTGGWDTRQMFF.

This clone was seen a few times. This chain uses TRDV2 with TRDJ1, with 13 bases aligning to TRDD3. The CDR3 covers 15 residues. In germline, CDR1 is GEAIGNYY, CDR2 EKD. V lost 2 bases, J lost 6 bases, and 5 bases stayed unmatched. The CDR3 DNA reads as TGTGCCTGTGACATACTGGGGGATACGCGCAATAAACTCATCTTT. It encodes CACDILGDTRNKLIF.

This clone qualifies as medium-sized. The J gene is TRDJ3, the V gene TRDV2, with TRDD3 matching 7 bases. Unmatched junction bases numbered 4, after V lost 0 bases and J lost 0 bases. Germline-derived CDR1 and CDR2 are GEAIGNYY and EKD. The CDR3 has 18 residues. The CDR3 nucleotides read TGTGCCTGTGACACCGGGATACATCGCTCCTGGGACACCCGACAGATGTTTTTC. It codes for CACDTGIHRSWDTRQMFF.

In its sample, this clone is medium-sized (0.01 to 0.1%). V and J are TRDV2 and TRDJ1, with 8 bases identical to TRDD3. The CDR3 is made up of 13 amino acids. CDR1 and CDR2 from the germline V gene are GEAIGNYY and EKD. Unmatched junction bases numbered 2, after V lost 6 bases and J lost 0 bases. The CDR3 sequence is CACTGGYTDKLIF. The CDR3 DNA reads as TGTGCCTGTACTGGGGGGTACACCGATAAACTCATCTTT.

This chain connects TRDV2 to TRDJ3; TRDD3 agrees at 11 bases. The CDR3 totals 19 residues. Trimming at V came to 1 base and at J to 0 bases, leaving 4 bases not matched to a gene. Germline loops: CDR1 GEAIGNYY, CDR2 EKD. The CDR3 protein is CACDTWGIRASWDTRQMFF. CDR3 sequence (DNA): TGTGCCTGTGACACTTGGGGGATACGAGCCTCCTGGGACACCCGACAGATGTTTTTC.